This TCR beta chain was sequenced in a study of beta chain features in type 1 diabetes. The germline V gene encodes CDR1 SGHRS and CDR2 YFSETQ. The J segment lost 7 bases and the V segment lost 0 bases, leaving 5 bases of the junction unmatched. The CDR3 consists of 14 residues. Findings and caveats of the study: Moderate but significant shortening of TCRB CDR3s was recorded in all four CD4+ subsets from Type 1 diabetes patients.

As every portion of the isolated RNA was reverse transcribed, the sequencing read expressed TCRB transcripts. The protocol was immunoSEQ multiplex PCR, while the TCRdb copy is restricted to in-frame clones and leaves out a portion. The data show about 300,000 clones, around an eighth seen once. There are a few counts of this clone. Its target is unknown. The material sequenced was naive CD4+ T cells from blood. The V call is TRBV5-1, the J call TRBJ2-7, with 9 bases that match TRBD1. The TCR was taken from a young woman with type 1 diabetes. The CDR3 nucleotides read TGCGCCAGCAGCTTGGCCGGGACAGGGAAAGAGCAGTACTTC. It codes for CASSLAGTGKEQYF.